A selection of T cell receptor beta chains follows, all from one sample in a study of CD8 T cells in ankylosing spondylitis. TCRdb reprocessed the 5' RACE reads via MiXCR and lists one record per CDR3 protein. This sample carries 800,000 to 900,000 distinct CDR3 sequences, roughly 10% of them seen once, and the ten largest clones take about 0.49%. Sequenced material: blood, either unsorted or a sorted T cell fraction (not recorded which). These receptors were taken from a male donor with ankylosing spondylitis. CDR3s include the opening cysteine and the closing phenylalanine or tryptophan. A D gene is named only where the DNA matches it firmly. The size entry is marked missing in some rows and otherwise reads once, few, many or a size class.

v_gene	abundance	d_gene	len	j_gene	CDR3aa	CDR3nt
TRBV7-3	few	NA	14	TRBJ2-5	CASSLRGPTETQYF	TGTGCCAGCAGCTTAAGAGGCCCTACAGAGACCCAGTACTTC
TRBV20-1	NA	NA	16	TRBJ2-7	CSARDRGPDFSYEQYF	TGCAGTGCTAGAGATCGGGGCCCGGACTTCTCCTACGAGCAGTACTTC
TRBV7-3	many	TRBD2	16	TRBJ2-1	CASSLSPSGTNNEQFF	TGTGCCAGCAGCTTAAGCCCTAGCGGGACAAACAATGAGCAGTTCTTC
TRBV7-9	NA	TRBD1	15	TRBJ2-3	CASSATGGFMDTQYF	TGTGCCAGCAGCGCCACAGGGGGGTTTATGGATACGCAGTATTTT
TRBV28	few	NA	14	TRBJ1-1	CASSQMAGARGAFF	TGTGCCAGCAGTCAGATGGCTGGGGCACGGGGAGCTTTCTTT
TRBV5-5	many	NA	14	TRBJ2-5	CASSSGLVEETQYF	TGTGCCAGCAGCTCCGGCCTGGTCGAGGAGACCCAGTACTTC
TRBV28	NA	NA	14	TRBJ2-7	CASSGHPVAYEQYF	TGTGCCAGCAGCGGGCATCCGGTAGCCTACGAGCAGTACTTC
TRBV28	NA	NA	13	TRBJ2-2	CASSLRWTGELFF	TGTGCCAGCAGTTTAAGGTGGACCGGGGAGCTGTTTTTT
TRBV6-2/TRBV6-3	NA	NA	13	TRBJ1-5	CASSSVQGVPQHF	TGTGCCAGCAGTTCGGTACAAGGGGTCCCCCAGCATTTT
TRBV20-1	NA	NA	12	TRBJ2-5	CSVRAGLETQYF	TGCAGTGTTAGGGCAGGGCTAGAGACCCAGTACTTC
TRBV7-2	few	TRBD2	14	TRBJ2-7	CASSPQRGGYEQYF	TGTGCCAGCAGCCCTCAGCGGGGCGGTTACGAGCAGTACTTC
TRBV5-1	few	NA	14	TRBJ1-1	CASSLAWADTEAFF	TGCGCCAGCAGCTTGGCCTGGGCCGACACTGAAGCTTTCTTT